This T cell receptor beta chain is from a study of Graves' ophthalmopathy and Graves' hyperthyroidism. Study-wide background: The collection of peripheral blood took place at initial diagnosis, before any treatment.

Researchers took RNA transcripts and amplified TCR beta CDR3 regions from them. An initial RT-PCR round employing HTBI primers preceded a second-round multiplex PCR. TCRdb reanalysed the multiplex PCR reads using MiXCR and keeps one entry per CDR3 protein. Here the sample spans under 350,000 distinct CDR3 sequences, roughly 15% being singletons. This clonotype appeared a single time. CDR3 size: 14 residues. Trimming removed 6 bases from V and 1 base from J, with 12 bases in between. Per germline, CDR1 MNHEY and CDR2 SVGEGT. Presentation of ophthalmopathy in the donors involved moderate-to-severe activity, CAS ≥3, NOSPECS ≥4 and a duration under 3 months. Patients were diagnosed from clinical symptoms, serum thyroxine, TRAb, thyroid ultrasound and orbital computed tomography.

This clonotype was sampled from an adult man with Graves' ophthalmopathy. This chain uses TRBV6-2 or TRBV6-3 with TRBJ1-1, with unresolved D. Sequencing was carried out using peripheral blood. CDR3 sequence reads: CASSPTDGNTEAFF. The CDR3 coding sequence is TGTGCCAGCAGCCCAACAGACGGGAACACTGAAGCTTTCTTT.